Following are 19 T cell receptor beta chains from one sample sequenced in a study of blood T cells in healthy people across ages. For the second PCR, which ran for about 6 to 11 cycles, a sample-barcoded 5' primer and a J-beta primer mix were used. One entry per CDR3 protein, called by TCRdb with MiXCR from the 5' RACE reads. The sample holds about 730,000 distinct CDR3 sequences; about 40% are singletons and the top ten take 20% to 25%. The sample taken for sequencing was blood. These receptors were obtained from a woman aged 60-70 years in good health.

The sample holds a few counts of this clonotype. The CDR3 nucleotides are TGCGCCAGCAGCTCCGGGACCCAAAGCAATCAGCCCCAGCATTTT. Amino acid sequence: CASSSGTQSNQPQHF. The chain joins TRBV5-1 to TRBJ1-5; maybe TRBD1 (5 bases). V was trimmed by 3 bases and J by 1 base, leaving 11 bases between them. This CDR3 is built from 15 residues. Germline V gene lookup returns CDR1 SGHRS and CDR2 YFSETQ.

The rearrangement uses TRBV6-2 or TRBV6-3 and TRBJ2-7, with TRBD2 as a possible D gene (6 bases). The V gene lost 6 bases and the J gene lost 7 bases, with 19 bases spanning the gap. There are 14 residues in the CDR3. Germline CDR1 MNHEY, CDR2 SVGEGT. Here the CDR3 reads CASSAAGLPGEQYF. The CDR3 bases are TGTGCCAGCAGCGCCGCGGGACTCCCAGGAGAGCAGTACTTC.

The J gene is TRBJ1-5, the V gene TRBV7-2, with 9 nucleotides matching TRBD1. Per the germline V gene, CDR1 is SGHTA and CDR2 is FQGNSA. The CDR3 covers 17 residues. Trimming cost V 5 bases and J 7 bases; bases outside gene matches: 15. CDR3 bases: TGTGCCAGCAGCCCCCAAAGACTGGGACAGGGCCAACAGCCCCAGCATTTT. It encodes CASSPQRLGQGQQPQHF.

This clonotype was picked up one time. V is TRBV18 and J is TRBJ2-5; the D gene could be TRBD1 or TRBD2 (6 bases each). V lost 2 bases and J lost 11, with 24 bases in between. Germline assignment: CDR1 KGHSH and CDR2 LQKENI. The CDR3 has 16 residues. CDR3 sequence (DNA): TGTGCCAGCTCACCAGGAGGGGGTTCTAGGATGTCTCGGCAGTACTTC. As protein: CASSPGGGSRMSRQYF.

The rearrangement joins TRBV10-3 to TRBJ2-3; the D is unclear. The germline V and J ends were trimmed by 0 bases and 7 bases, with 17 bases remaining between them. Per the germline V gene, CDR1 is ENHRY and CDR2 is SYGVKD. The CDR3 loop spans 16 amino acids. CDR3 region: CAISESNGKWAHTQYF. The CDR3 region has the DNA TGTGCCATCAGTGAGTCGAATGGGAAGTGGGCACATACGCAGTATTTT.

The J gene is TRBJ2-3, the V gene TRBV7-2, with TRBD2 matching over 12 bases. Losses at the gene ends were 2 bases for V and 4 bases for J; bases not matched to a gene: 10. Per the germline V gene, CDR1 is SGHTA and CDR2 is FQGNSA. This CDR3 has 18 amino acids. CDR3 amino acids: CASSLWASGRALADTQYF. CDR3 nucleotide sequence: TGTGCCAGCAGCTTATGGGCTAGCGGGAGGGCTTTGGCAGATACGCAGTATTTT.

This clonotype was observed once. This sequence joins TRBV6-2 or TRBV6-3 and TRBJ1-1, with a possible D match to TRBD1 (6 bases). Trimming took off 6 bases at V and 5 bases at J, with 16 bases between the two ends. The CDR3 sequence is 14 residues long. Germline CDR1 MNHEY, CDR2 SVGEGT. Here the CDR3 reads CASRPIQGFTEAFF. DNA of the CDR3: TGTGCCAGCAGACCTATACAGGGTTTTACTGAAGCTTTCTTT.

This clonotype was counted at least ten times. CDR3 nucleotide sequence: TGCAGCGTCGGACGACTAGCGGGAGCAGAGACCCAGTACTTC. Its protein product is CSVGRLAGAETQYF. V is TRBV29-1 and J is TRBJ2-5; TRBD2 aligns across 12 bases. The junction had 6 bases not matched to a gene; V was cut back by 6 bases and J by 4 bases. The germline CDR1 and CDR2 sequences are SQVTM and ANQGSEA. The CDR3 is 14 amino acids.

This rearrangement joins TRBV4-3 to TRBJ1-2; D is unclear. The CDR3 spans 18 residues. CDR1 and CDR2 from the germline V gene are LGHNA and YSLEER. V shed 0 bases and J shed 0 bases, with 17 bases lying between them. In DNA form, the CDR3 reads TGCGCCAGCAGCCAAGATCACAGAAGCCTTTTAACTAACTATGGCTACACCTTC. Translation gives CASSQDHRSLLTNYGYTF.

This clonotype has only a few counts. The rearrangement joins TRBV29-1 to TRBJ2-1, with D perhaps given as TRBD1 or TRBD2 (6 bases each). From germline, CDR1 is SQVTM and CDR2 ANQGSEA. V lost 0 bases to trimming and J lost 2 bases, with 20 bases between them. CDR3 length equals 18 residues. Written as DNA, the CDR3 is TGCAGCGTTGAAGAACCCTTCGGCCCCGGGGGCGCCTACAATGAGCAGTTCTTC. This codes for CSVEEPFGPGGAYNEQFF.

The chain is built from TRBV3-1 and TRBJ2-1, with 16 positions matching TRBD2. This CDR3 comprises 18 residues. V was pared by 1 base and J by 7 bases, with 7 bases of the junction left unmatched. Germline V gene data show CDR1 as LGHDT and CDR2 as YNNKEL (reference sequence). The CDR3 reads CASSQGGTSGGARNEQFF. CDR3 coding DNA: TGTGCCAGCAGCCAAGGGGGGACTAGCGGGGGGGCCCGGAATGAGCAGTTCTTC.

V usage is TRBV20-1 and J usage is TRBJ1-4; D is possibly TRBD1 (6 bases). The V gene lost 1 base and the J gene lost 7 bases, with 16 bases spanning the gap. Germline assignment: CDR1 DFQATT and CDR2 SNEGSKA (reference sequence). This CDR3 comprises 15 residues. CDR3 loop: CSARVGGRGAEKLFF. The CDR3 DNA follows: TGCAGTGCTAGAGTCGGGGGGCGAGGAGCTGAAAAACTGTTTTTT.

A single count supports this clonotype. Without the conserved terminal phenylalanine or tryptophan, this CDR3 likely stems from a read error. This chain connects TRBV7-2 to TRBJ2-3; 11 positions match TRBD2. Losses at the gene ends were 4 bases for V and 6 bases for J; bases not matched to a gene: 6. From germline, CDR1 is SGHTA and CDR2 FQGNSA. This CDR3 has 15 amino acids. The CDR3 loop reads CASSSGTSGPDTQYL. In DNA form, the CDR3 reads TGTGCCAGCAGCTCCGGGACTAGCGGACCTGATACGCAGTATTTG.

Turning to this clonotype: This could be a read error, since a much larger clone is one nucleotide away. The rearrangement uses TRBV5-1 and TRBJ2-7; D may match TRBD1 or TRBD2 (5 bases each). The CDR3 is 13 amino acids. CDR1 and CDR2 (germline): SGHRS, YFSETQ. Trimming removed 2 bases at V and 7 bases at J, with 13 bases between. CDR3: CASSFTGTNEQYF. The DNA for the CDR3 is TGCGCCAGCAGCTTCACCGGGACCAATGAGCAGTACTTC.

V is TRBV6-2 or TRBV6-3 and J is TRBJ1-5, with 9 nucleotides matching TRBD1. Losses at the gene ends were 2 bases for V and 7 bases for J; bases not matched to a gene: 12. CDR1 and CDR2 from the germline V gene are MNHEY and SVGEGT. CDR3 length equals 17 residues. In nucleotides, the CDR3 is TGTGCCAGCAGTTACCCTGGGACAGGGTACCGTGGACAGCCCCAGCATTTT. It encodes CASSYPGTGYRGQPQHF.

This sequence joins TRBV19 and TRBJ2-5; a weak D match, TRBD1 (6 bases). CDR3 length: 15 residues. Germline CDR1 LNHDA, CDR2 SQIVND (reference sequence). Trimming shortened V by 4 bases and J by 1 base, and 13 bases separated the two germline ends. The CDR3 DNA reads TGTGCCAGTAGTAAAAACCGACAGGCCCAAGAGACCCAGTACTTC. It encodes CASSKNRQAQETQYF. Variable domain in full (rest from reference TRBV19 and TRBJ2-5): DGGITQSPKYLFRKEGQNVTLSCEQNLNHDAMYWYRQDPGQGLRLIYYSQIVNDFQKGDIAEGYSVSREKKESFPLTVTSAQKNPTAFYLCASSKNRQAQETQYFGPGTRLLVL.

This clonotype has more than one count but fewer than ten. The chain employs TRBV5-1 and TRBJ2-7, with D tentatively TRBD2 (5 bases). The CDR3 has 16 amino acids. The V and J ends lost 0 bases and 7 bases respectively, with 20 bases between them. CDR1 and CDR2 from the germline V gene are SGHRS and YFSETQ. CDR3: CASSLGANGVVDEQYF. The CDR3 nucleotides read TGCGCCAGCAGCTTGGGGGCCAACGGGGTGGTAGATGAGCAGTACTTC.

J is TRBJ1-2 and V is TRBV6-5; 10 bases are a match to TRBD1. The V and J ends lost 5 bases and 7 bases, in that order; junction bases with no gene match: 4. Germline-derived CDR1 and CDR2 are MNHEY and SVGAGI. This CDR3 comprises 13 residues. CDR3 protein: CASSQRDRGGYTF. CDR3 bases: TGTGCCAGCAGTCAGAGGGACAGGGGTGGCTACACCTTC.

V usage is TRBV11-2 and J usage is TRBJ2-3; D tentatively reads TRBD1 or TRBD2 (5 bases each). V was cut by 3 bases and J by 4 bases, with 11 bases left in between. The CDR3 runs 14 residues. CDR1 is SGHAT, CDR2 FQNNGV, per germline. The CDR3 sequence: CASSFGGIPDTQYF. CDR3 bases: TGTGCCAGCAGCTTTGGGGGTATTCCAGATACGCAGTATTTT.